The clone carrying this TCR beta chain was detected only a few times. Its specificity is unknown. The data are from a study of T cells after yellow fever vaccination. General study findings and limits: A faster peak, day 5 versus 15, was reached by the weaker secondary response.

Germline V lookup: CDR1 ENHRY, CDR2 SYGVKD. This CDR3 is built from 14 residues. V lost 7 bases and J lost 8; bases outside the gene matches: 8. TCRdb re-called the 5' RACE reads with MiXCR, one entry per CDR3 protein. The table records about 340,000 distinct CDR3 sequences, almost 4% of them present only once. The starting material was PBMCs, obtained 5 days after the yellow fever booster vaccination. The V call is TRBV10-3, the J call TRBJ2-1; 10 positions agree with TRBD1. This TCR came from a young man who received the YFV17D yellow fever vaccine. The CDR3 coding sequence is TGTGCCATCACCGGGACAGGGGTTTTGCATGAGCAGTTCTTC. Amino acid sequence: CAITGTGVLHEQFF.